The sequence of this T cell receptor beta chain was determined in a study of T cell responses to AZD1222 COVID-19 vaccine. This table comes from immunoSEQ multiplex PCR, and its TCRdb copy is limited to in-frame clones, with some not included. The sample lists hundreds of thousands of clones, more than 85% seen once, with about 1% in the top ten. Points from the study as a whole: Two doses of AZD1222 preceded a rise in Spike-specific TCR breadth and depth. The number of AZD1222 recipients seropositive at baseline was only six. A reported finding is that nearly half of spike-specific TCRs target unmutated variant regions. Donors were mostly white British, more females; clonal diversity possibly underestimated.

The CDR3 runs to 13 residues. V was cut by 8 bases and J by 6 bases, with 14 bases left in between. In germline, CDR1 is ENHRY, CDR2 SYGVKD. Regarding this clone: Its antigen is still unknown.

The TCR originated in an adult in good health. This chain uses TRBV10-3 with TRBJ2-1, with a possible D match to TRBD2 (5 bases). The sequencing used peripheral blood, collected on day 0 of MenACWY control vaccination. CDR3 in amino acids: CAISPVGVNEQFF. Here the CDR3 DNA reads TGTGCCATCTCCCCGGTCGGGGTCAATGAGCAGTTCTTC.